The rows below give T cell receptor beta chains drawn from one sample of a study of molecular identifiers for immune sequencing clone quantification. TCRdb fed the PCR reads into MiXCR, producing one record per CDR3 protein. The table records 300,000 to 350,000 distinct CDR3 sequences, around 21% of them present only once. Sequences were obtained from naive CD8+ T cells from blood, with Jurkat cell RNA spiked in. The receptor set was obtained from a human donor in good health. Some libraries in this study had Jurkat cell RNA spiked in. CDR3s include the opening cysteine and the closing phenylalanine or tryptophan. The order of the fields is CDR3 DNA, CDR3 protein, J gene, CDR3 length, clone size, D gene, V gene. A D gene is named only where the DNA matches it firmly. Not every row has a clone size; where given, it reads once, few, many or a size class.

TGTGCCAGCAGTGATGGGGACTACCCAACAGAGACCCAGTACTTC CASSDGDYPTETQYF TRBJ2-5 15 many TRBD2 TRBV2
TGTGCCAGCAGCTTCGGACAGTTCTCTCCTGGAGCTTTCTTT CASSFGQFSPGAFF TRBJ1-1 14 many - TRBV12-3/TRBV12-4
TGTGCCAGCAGTTACCCGGACTTTGTCCAAGAGACCCAGTACTTC CASSYPDFVQETQYF TRBJ2-5 15 - - TRBV6-2/TRBV6-3
TGTGCCACGGCCTGGGGGGCGAGTACTGAAGCTTTCTTT CATAWGASTEAFF TRBJ1-1 13 few - TRBV7-9
TGTGCCAGCAGTTTAACGGCGGGAGGGTCCTACGAGCAGTACTTC CASSLTAGGSYEQYF TRBJ2-7 15 many TRBD2 TRBV27
TGCGCCAGCAGCCCCCACGAGGGACAGGGTGGGTACGAGCAGTACTTC CASSPHEGQGGYEQYF TRBJ2-7 16 many TRBD1 TRBV4-1
TGTGCCAGCAGCTTGGTGCAGGGTCACACTGAAGCTTTCTTT CASSLVQGHTEAFF TRBJ1-1 14 many - TRBV5-6
TGCGCCAGCAGTCAAGGGCTCAATAGCAATCAGCCCCAGCATTTT CASSQGLNSNQPQHF TRBJ1-5 15 few - TRBV23-1
TGTGCCAGCAGCCCAGCGGGGGGGCAAGAGACCCAGTACTTC CASSPAGGQETQYF TRBJ2-5 14 few TRBD2 TRBV6-5
TGTGCCAGCAGCTACACAGGGGCTGGTCAGCCCCAGCATTTT CASSYTGAGQPQHF TRBJ1-5 14 many TRBD1 TRBV27
TGTGCCTGGAGGGTCCAGGGTAGCACTGAAGCTTTCTTT CAWRVQGSTEAFF TRBJ1-1 13 - - TRBV30
TGCGCCAGCAGCCAAGCCAGACCTCAGCCCCAGCATTTT CASSQARPQPQHF TRBJ1-5 13 - - TRBV4-3
TGTGCCAGCAGCTCCCTGGCAGGGTCGGCCACTGAAGCTTTCTTT CASSSLAGSATEAFF TRBJ1-1 15 many - TRBV7-9
TGTGCCAGCAGCCCTCGTTTATACCAAGAGACCCAGTACTTC CASSPRLYQETQYF TRBJ2-5 14 many - TRBV7-2
TGTGCCACCAGTGAGGGGTTCGCCAGCGCTTACGAGCAGTACTTC CATSEGFASAYEQYF TRBJ2-7 15 many - TRBV24-1
TGTGCCAGCAGCCCGACAGCGAGGGGAGATACGCAGTATTTT CASSPTARGDTQYF TRBJ2-3 14 many - TRBV5-6
TGCGCCAGCAGCTTGCATTCAAGGACAGGGAGCAATGAGCAGTTCTTC CASSLHSRTGSNEQFF TRBJ2-1 16 many TRBD1 TRBV5-1
TGTGCCACCAGTGGTGGAGGGGAGGATGAGCAGTTCTTC CATSGGGEDEQFF TRBJ2-1 13 many - TRBV24-1
TGTGCCAGCGACGATGGAACAGGGTACACTGAAGCTTTCTTT CASDDGTGYTEAFF TRBJ1-1 14 many - TRBV7-9
TGTGCCAGCAGTCCTCTCACGCGGGACACAGATACGCAGTATTTT CASSPLTRDTDTQYF TRBJ2-3 15 - - TRBV5-8
TGCGCCAGCAGCCTGGGACAGGTGGCCCTCTCTGGAAACACCATATATTTT CASSLGQVALSGNTIYF TRBJ1-3 17 - TRBD1 TRBV4-3
TGTGCCAGCAGCAAGGAGAGAAAGGGACTAGCGGGGGATTTTCTAGCCAAAAACATTCAGTACTTC CASSKERKGLAGDFLAKNIQYF TRBJ2-4 22 few - TRBV21-1
TGTGCCAGCAGTTACTCAATACAGGGGGTTTCACTAGCCAAAAACATTCAGTACTTC CASSYSIQGVSLAKNIQYF TRBJ2-4 19 many TRBD1 TRBV6-6
TGTGCCAGTAGTATCTTCCCAGGGGGTGATGAGCAGTTCTTC CASSIFPGGDEQFF TRBJ2-1 14 many TRBD1 TRBV19
TGTGCCAGCAGTTTGGATTCCTACAGAGCGCGAAGGCAGTTCTTC CASSLDSYRARRQFF TRBJ2-1 15 many - TRBV12-3/TRBV12-4
TGTGCCAGCAGCCAAGCAGAGACCGGGACTAGCGGGTACGAGCAGTACTTC CASSQAETGTSGYEQYF TRBJ2-7 17 few TRBD2 TRBV4-2
TGTGCCTGGGGAGGCGAAACAGGGCGGTTGGCTGAAGCTTTCTTT CAWGGETGRLAEAFF TRBJ1-1 15 few - TRBV30
TGTGCCAGCAGGGAGCTTCGGGCTAGCGGGTACCAAGAGACCCAGTACTTC CASRELRASGYQETQYF TRBJ2-5 17 few TRBD2 TRBV2
TGCGCCAGCAGCTTACTTGCGGCCCAAGAGACCCAGTACTTC CASSLLAAQETQYF TRBJ2-5 14 many - TRBV5-1
TGCGCCAGCAGCCGGACTCTAGCGGGGGGGCTGTCTAACAATGAGCAGTTCTTC CASSRTLAGGLSNNEQFF TRBJ2-1 18 few TRBD2 TRBV4-1
TGTGCCAGCAGCCGCGGATACGGCCAGGGGGGTGACGAGCAGTACTTC CASSRGYGQGGDEQYF TRBJ2-7 16 many - TRBV7-9
TGTGCTAGTGCCTCCGCGGGTTTGGCAGATACGCAGTATTTT CASASAGLADTQYF TRBJ2-3 14 many - TRBV12-5
TGTGCCAGCAGCCTCTCGGGGGATAGCACAGATACGCAGTATTTT CASSLSGDSTDTQYF TRBJ2-3 15 many - TRBV6-6
TGTGCCAGCACCTCGCGGACAGGGGTCGACGAGCAGTACTTC CASTSRTGVDEQYF TRBJ2-7 14 many TRBD1 TRBV7-8
TGTGCCAGCAGCCTGACAGATAACACCGGGGAGCTGTTTTTT CASSLTDNTGELFF TRBJ2-2 14 few - TRBV6-5
TGCAGTGCTCCACGCTTAAGCAAGAACACTGAAGCTTTCTTT CSAPRLSKNTEAFF TRBJ1-1 14 many - TRBV20-1
TGTGCCAGCAGCCACCTTGTGGGGGGTCCCATCGGCACAGATACGCAGTATTTT CASSHLVGGPIGTDTQYF TRBJ2-3 18 - - TRBV14
TGTGCTAGTCAAAAAGTTGGACAGGGGGCGAGAGGCTACACCTTC CASQKVGQGARGYTF TRBJ1-2 15 - TRBD1 TRBV12-5
TGCGCCAGCAGCCAAGCTAGCGGGGGGTCCGCAGATACGCAGTATTTT CASSQASGGSADTQYF TRBJ2-3 16 few TRBD2 TRBV4-3
TGTGCCAGCAGTTTATTATTAGGGTCTGGGGCCAACGTCCTGACTTTC CASSLLLGSGANVLTF TRBJ2-6 16 - - TRBV27
TGTGCCAGCAGCCAACAACCTACAGAGGGCGTCGACTATGGCTACACCTTC CASSQQPTEGVDYGYTF TRBJ1-2 17 - - TRBV14
TGTGCCAGCAGCCGGACGCTTCCCTACGAGCAGTACTTC CASSRTLPYEQYF TRBJ2-7 13 many - TRBV3-1
TGTGCCAGTAGTATCTTCGCGGGTAGCACAGATACGCAGTATTTT CASSIFAGSTDTQYF TRBJ2-3 15 many - TRBV19
TGTGCCAGCAGCAAAGTGGCTTTACCCCCAGATACGCAGTATTTT CASSKVALPPDTQYF TRBJ2-3 15 many - TRBV21-1
TGTGCCAGCACCCCCCGGGCCCAAGAGACCCAGTACTTC CASTPRAQETQYF TRBJ2-5 13 few - TRBV2
TGCGCCAGCAGCACCTCCCAGCACGGTCCGGGCACAGCCTACGAGCAGTACTTC CASSTSQHGPGTAYEQYF TRBJ2-7 18 - - TRBV4-1
TGTGCCAGCAGCCATGCCCCGACGAAGGCAAGGACTCCCTATAATTCACCCCTCCACTTT CASSHAPTKARTPYNSPLHF TRBJ1-6 20 few - TRBV3-2
TGTGCCAGCAGTTTCAGAGGGGGCACTGAAGCTTTCTTT CASSFRGGTEAFF TRBJ1-1 13 many - TRBV28